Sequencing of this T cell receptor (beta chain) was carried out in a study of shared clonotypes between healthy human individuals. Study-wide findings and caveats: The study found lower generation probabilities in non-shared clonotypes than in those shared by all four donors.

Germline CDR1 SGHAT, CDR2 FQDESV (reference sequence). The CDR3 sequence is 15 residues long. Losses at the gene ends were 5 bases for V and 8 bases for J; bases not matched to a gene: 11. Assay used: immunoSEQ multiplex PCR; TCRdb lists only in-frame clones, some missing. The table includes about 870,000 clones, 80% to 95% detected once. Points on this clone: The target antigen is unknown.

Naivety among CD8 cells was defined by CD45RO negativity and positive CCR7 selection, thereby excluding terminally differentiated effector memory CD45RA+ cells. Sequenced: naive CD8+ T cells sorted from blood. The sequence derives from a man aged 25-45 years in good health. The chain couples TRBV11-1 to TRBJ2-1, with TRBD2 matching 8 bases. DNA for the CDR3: TGTGCCAGCAGCGCTTGGACTAGCCCGGGGGATGAGCAGTTCTTC. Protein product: CASSAWTSPGDEQFF.